The present entry profiles one T cell receptor (beta chain) with its context. Its specificity is unknown. The sample comes from a study of T cell repertoires and HLA-DP antigens. About the research overall: Donor ages ranged from 18-to-29 to 60-to-69; a couple of men, one woman.

The V gene lost 3 bases and the J gene lost 7 bases, with 15 bases spanning the gap. The CDR3 extends over 14 amino acids. The germline V gene encodes CDR1 MNHEY and CDR2 SMNVEV (reference sequence). Assay used: immunoSEQ multiplex PCR; TCRdb lists only in-frame clones, some missing. The sample holds about 89,000 clones; more than 75% are singletons and the top ten take about 1.7%. Findings of the study overall: The CD4+ repertoire was not split into naive and memory. Against both alloantigens, CD137+ clonality was similar, roughly 0.42.

The TCR originated in a middle-aged man in good health and CMV-seronegative. The chain couples TRBV27 to TRBJ1-1; possibly TRBD1 for D (6 bases). Sequenced input: CD4+ T cells from PBMCs. The CDR3 region has the DNA TGTGCCAGCAGTTTGGTGGGGGGGCCCGATGAAGCTTTCTTT. Protein product: CASSLVGGPDEAFF.